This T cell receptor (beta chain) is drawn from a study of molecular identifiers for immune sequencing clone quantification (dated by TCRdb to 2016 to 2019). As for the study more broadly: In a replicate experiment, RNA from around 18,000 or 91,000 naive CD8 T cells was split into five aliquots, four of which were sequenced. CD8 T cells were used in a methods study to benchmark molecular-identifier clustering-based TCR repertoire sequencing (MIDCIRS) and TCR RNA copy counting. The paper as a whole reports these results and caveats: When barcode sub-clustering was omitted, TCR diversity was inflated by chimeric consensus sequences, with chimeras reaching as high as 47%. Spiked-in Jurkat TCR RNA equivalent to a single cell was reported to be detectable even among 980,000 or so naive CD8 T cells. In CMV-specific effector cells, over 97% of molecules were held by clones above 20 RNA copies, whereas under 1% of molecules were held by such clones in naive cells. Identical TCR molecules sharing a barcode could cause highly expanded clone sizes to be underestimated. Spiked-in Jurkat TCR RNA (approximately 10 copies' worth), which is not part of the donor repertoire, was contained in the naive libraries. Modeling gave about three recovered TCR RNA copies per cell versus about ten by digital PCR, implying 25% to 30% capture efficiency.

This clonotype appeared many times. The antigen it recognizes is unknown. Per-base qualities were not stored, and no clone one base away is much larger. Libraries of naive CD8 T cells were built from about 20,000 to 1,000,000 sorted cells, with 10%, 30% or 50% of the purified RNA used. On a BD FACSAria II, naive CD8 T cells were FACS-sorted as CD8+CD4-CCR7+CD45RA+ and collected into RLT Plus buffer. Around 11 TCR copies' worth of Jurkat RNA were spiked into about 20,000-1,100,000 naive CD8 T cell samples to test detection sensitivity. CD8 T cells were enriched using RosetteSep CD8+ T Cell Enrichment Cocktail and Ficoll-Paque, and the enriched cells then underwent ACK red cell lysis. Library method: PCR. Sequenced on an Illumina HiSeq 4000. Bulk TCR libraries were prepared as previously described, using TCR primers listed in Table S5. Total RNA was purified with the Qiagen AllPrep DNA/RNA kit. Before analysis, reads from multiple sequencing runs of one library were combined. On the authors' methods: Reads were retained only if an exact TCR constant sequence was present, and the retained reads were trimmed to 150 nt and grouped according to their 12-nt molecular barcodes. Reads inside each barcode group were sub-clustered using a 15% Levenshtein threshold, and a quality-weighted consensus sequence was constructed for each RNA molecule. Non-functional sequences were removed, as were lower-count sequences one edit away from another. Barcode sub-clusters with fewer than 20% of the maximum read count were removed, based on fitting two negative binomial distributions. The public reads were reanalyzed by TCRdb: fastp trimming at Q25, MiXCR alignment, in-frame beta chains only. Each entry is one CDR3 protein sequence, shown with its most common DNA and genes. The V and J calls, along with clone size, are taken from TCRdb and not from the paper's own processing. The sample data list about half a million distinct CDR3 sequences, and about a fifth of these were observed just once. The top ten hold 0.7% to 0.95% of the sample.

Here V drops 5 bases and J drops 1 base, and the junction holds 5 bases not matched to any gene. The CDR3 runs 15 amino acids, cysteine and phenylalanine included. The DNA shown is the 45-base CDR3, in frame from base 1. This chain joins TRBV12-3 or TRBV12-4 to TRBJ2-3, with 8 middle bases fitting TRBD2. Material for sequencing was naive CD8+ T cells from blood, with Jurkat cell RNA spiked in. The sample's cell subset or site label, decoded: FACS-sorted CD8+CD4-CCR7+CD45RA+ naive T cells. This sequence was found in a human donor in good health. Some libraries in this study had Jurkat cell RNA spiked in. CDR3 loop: CASSPLSGGTDTQYF. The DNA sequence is TGTGCCAGCAGTCCTCTTAGCGGGGGCACAGATACGCAGTATTTT.